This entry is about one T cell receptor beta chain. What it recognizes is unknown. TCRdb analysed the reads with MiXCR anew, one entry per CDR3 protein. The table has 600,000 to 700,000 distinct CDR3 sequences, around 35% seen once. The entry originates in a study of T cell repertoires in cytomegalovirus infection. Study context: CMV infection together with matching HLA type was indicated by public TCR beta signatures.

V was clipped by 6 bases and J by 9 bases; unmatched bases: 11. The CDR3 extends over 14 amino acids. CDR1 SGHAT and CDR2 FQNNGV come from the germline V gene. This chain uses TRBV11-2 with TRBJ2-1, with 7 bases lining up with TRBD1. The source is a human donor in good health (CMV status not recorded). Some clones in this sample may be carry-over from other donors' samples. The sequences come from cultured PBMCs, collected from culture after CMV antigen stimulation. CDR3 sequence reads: CASRSLRGLSEQFF. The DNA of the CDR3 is TGTGCCAGCAGATCTTTGAGGGGGCTGAGTGAGCAGTTCTTC.